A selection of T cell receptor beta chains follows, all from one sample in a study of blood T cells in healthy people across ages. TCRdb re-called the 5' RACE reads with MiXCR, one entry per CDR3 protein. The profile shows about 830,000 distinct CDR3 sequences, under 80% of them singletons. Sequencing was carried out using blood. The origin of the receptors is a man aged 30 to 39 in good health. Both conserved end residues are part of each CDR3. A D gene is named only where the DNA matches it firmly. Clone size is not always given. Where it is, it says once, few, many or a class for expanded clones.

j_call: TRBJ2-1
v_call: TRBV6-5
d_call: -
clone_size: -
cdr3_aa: CASRKLWGALHDQFF
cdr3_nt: TGTGCCAGCAGAAAACTATGGGGGGCCCTTCATGATCAGTTCTTC

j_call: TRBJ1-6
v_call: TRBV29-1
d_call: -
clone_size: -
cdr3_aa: CSVARDGDSPLHF
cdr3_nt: TGCAGCGTTGCGAGGGACGGTGATTCACCCCTCCACTTT

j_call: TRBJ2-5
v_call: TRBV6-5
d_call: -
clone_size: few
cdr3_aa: CASSTPGHNQETQYF
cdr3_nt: TGTGCCAGCAGTACCCCAGGACACAATCAAGAGACCCAGTACTTC

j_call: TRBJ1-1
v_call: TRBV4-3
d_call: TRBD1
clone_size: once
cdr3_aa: CASSEDRERPTEAFF
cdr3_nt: TGCGCCAGCAGCGAAGACAGGGAGAGGCCCACTGAAGCTTTCTTT

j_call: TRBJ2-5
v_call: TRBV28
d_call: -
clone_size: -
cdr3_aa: CAYGGGHNEQYF
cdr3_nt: TGTGCTTATGGGGGGGGCCACAATGAGCAGTACTTC

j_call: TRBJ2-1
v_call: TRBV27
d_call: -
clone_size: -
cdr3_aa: CASKRGISYNEQFF
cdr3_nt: TGTGCCAGCAAAAGGGGGATAAGCTACAATGAGCAGTTCTTC

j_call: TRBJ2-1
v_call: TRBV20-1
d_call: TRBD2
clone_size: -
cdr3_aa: CSAAPPRTSGGPSYNEQFF
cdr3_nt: TGCAGTGCCGCTCCGCCCCGGACTAGCGGGGGTCCGTCCTACAATGAGCAGTTCTTC

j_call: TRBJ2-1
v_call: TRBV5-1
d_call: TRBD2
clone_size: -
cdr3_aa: CASSWGGTGTSGSTEQFF
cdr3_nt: TGCGCCAGCAGCTGGGGGGGAACCGGGACTAGCGGGTCCACTGAGCAGTTCTTC

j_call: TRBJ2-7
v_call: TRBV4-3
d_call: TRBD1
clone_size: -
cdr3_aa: CASSRVQGEGVEQYF
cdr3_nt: TGCGCCAGCAGCCGAGTCCAGGGGGAAGGTGTCGAGCAGTACTTC

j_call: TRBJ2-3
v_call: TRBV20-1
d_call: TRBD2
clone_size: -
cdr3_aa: CSARGGLAGNTDTQYF
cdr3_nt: TGCAGTGCTAGAGGCGGACTAGCGGGGAACACAGATACGCAGTATTTT

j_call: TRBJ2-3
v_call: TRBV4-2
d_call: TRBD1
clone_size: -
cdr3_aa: CASMDRGSTDTQYF
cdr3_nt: TGTGCCAGCATGGACAGGGGAAGCACAGATACGCAGTATTTT

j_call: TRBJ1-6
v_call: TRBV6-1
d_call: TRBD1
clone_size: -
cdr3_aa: CARFRRTGAVNSPLHF
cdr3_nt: TGTGCCAGATTCCGGCGGACAGGGGCCGTTAATTCACCCCTCCACTTT

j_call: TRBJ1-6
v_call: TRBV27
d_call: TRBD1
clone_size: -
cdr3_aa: CASSLFGGQGLYNSPLHF
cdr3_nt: TGTGCCAGCAGTTTATTCGGGGGACAGGGACTGTATAATTCACCCCTCCACTTT

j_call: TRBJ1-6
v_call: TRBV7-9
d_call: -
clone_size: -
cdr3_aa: CASSLVFSLLHF
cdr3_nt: TGTGCCAGCAGCTTAGTCTTTTCACTCCTCCACTTT

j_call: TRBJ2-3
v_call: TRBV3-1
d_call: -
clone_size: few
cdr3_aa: CASSEKLAFPDTQYF
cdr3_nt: TGTGCCAGCAGCGAAAAGCTAGCGTTCCCAGATACGCAGTATTTT

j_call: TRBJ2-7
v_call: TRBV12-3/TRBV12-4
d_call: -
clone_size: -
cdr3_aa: CASSPGPSSEQYF
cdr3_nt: TGTGCCAGCAGCCCTGGGCCTAGCTCCGAGCAGTACTTC

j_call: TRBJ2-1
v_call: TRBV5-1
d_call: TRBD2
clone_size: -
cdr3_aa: CASSLAPSGGTYNEQFF
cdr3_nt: TGCGCCAGCAGCTTGGCCCCTAGCGGGGGAACCTACAATGAGCAGTTCTTC

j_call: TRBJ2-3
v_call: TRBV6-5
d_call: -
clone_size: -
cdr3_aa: CASSRTGHSTDTQYF
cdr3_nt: TGTGCCAGCAGTCGAACAGGACACAGCACAGATACGCAGTATTTT

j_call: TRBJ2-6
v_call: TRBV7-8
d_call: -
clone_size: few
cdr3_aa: CASSLGFSSGANVLTF
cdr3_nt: TGTGCCAGCAGCTTAGGGTTCAGCTCTGGGGCCAACGTCCTGACTTTC

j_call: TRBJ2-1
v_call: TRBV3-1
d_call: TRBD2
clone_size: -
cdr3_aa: CASSQDLFMGLAEVNGYEQFF
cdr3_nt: TGTGCCAGCAGCCAAGATTTATTTATGGGGCTAGCGGAGGTAAACGGATATGAGCAGTTCTTC

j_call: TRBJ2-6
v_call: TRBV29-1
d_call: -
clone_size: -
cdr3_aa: CSVVWRGPNWGNVLTF
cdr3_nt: TGCAGCGTTGTTTGGAGGGGACCGAATTGGGGCAACGTCCTGACTTTC

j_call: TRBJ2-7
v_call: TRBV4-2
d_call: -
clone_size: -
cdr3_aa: CASSQPRDTYYEQYF
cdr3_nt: TGTGCCAGCAGCCAACCTCGGGACACCTACTACGAGCAGTACTTC

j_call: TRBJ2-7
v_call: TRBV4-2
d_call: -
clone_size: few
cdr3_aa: CASSQDSQGLMEQYF
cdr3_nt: TGTGCCAGCAGCCAAGATAGCCAGGGACTGATGGAGCAGTACTTC

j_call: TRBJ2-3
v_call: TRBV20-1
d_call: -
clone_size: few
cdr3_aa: CSAKRRQTDTQYF
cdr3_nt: TGCAGTGCTAAACGTCGACAAACAGATACGCAGTATTTT

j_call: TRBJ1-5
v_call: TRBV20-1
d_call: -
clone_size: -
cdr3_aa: CSALSISNQPQHF
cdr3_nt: TGCAGTGCTCTCTCAATCAGCAATCAGCCCCAGCATTTT

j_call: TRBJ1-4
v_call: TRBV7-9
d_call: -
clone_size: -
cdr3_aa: CASSLALRFSEEKLFF
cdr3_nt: TGTGCCAGCAGCTTAGCGCTTCGGTTCAGTGAGGAAAAACTGTTTTTT

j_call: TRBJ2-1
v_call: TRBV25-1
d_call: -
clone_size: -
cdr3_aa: CASSEAPVRSYNEQFF
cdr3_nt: TGTGCCAGCAGTGAAGCTCCGGTTCGCTCCTACAATGAGCAGTTCTTC

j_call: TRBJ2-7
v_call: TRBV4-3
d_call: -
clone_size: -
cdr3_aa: CASSQDSGASYEQYF
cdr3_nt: TGCGCCAGCAGCCAAGATTCAGGGGCCTCCTACGAGCAGTACTTC

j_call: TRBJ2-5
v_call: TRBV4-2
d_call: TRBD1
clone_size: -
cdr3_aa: CASSRGQGEAETQYF
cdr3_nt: TGTGCCAGCAGCCGGGGACAGGGAGAAGCAGAGACCCAGTACTTC

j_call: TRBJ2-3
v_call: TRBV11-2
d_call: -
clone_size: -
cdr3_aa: CASSFTLEADTQYF
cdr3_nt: TGTGCCAGCAGCTTTACCTTGGAAGCAGATACGCAGTATTTT

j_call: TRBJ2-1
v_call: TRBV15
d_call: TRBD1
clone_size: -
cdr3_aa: CATGQGGGEQFF
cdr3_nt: TGTGCCACCGGACAGGGCGGTGGTGAGCAGTTCTTC

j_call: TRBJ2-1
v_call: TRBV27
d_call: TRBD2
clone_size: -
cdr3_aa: CASSPAAGGLNEQFF
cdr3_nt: TGTGCCAGCAGTCCAGCGGCGGGAGGGCTCAATGAGCAGTTCTTC

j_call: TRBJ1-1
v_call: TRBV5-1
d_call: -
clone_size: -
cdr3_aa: CASSLVGFTEAYF
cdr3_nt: TGCGCCAGCAGCTTGGTCGGATTTACTGAAGCTTACTTT

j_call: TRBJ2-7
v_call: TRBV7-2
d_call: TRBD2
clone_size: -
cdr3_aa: CASTLSGSGGDEQYF
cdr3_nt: TGTGCCAGCACCCTTTCGGGTAGCGGGGGTGACGAGCAGTACTTC

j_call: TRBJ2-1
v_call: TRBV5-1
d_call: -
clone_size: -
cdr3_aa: CASSPQDGEQFF
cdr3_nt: TGCGCCAGCAGCCCACAAGACGGTGAGCAGTTCTTC

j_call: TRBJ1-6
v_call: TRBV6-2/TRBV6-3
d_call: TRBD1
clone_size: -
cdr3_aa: CASKFRGLSDSPLHF
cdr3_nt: TGTGCCAGCAAATTCAGGGGGCTATCGGATTCACCCCTCCACTTT

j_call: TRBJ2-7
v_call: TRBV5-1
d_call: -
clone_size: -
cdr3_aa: CASSTTDGSYEQYF
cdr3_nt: TGCGCCAGCAGCACGACGGACGGCTCCTACGAGCAGTACTTC

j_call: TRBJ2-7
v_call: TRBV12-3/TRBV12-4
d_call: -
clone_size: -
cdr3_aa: CASSPARVQSEQYF
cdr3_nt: TGTGCCAGCAGCCCCGCAAGGGTCCAGAGCGAGCAGTACTTC

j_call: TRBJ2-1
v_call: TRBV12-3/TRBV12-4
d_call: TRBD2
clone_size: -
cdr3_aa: CASTAGGSGGVFYNEQFF
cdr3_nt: TGTGCCAGCACCGCTGGAGGTAGCGGGGGCGTCTTCTACAATGAGCAGTTCTTC

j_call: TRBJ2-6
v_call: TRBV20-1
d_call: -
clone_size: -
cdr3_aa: CSASPTGANVLTF
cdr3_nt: TGCAGTGCTTCCCCTACTGGGGCCAACGTCCTGACTTTC